This T cell receptor beta chain originates from a study of CD4 and CD8 cells across lung adenocarcinoma regions. A single record per CDR3 protein comes from TCRdb applying MiXCR to the PCR reads. The table has some 16,000 distinct CDR3 sequences, around 50% seen once. Looked up from germline, CDR1 is MNHEY and CDR2 is SMNVEV (reference sequence). CDR3 length: 11 amino acids. V was shortened by 10 bases and J by 8 bases, with 14 bases between the two germline ends. In its sample, this clonotype was seen many times. The chain couples TRBV27 to TRBJ1-1; weak D call: TRBD1 (5 bases). This clonotype originated in a female donor with lung adenocarcinoma. The CD4 and CD8 labels of this study may be unreliable. Sequencing input: CD8+ T cells from the center of a lung tumor. The CDR3 DNA sequence: TGTGCCACCATTTTGGGGACCGAAGCTTTCTTT. Translating gives CATILGTEAFF.